This TCR beta chain was recovered during a study of CDR3 diversity in severe acne. TCRdb reprocessed the PCR reads with MiXCR, giving one entry per CDR3 protein. The table has more than 85,000 distinct CDR3 sequences, about half seen once. Unmatched junction bases numbered 8, after V lost 6 bases and J lost 1 base. The CDR3 is made up of 14 amino acids. CDR1 is DFQATT, CDR2 SNEGSKA, per germline (reference sequence). This chain connects TRBV20-1 to TRBJ1-2; 7 positions match TRBD1. The sequenced sample was blood. This sequence originates from a male donor with acne. This CDR3 is CSAHRTGYNYGYTF. The CDR3 DNA reads as TGCAGTGCACACCGGACAGGTTATAACTATGGCTACACCTTC.